These 10 T cell receptor beta chains share one sample of origin, sequenced in a study of early T cells in non-severe SARS-CoV-2 infection. TCRdb ran MiXCR on the 5' RACE reads and lists one entry per CDR3 protein. The table records 70,000 or so distinct CDR3 sequences, roughly a tenth of them present only once. Material: whole blood, obtained at baseline. These receptors were obtained from an adult who was a healthcare worker with PCR-confirmed SARS-CoV-2 infection or an uninfected control (not recorded which).

This clonotype came up a few times. A read error may produce the germline difference seen at one junction end. The genes are TRBV29-1 and TRBJ1-1; no firm D call. The germline CDR1 and CDR2 sequences are SQVTM and ANQGSEA. CDR3 length: 8 amino acids. CDR3 sequence: CSVEWGIF. Written as DNA, the CDR3 is TGCAGCGTTGAGTGGGGAATTTTT.

This clonotype was observed at least ten times. The V and J genes are TRBV20-1 and TRBJ1-2, with TRBD1 matching 10 bases. The germline gives CDR1 DFQATT, CDR2 SNEGSKA (reference sequence). The CDR3 sequence is 14 residues long. With 6 bases clipped from V and 4 bases from J, the junction kept 8 bases outside the gene matches. The CDR3 DNA reads TGCAGTGCCCCTGGACAGGGGGGCAGCTATGGCTACACCTTC. It yields the protein CSAPGQGGSYGYTF.

The table lists this clonotype with a few counts. The chain joins TRBV29-1 to TRBJ2-7; 7 positions agree with TRBD1. The CDR3 consists of 14 residues. The V gene end was trimmed by 6 bases and the J gene end by 5 bases; junction bases not matched to a gene: 13. Germline V gives CDR1 SQVTM, CDR2 ANQGSEA. Here the CDR3 reads CSVGTVGVLDEQYF. DNA of the CDR3: TGCAGCGTAGGGACAGTCGGTGTCCTCGACGAGCAGTACTTC.

This chain links TRBV7-9 with TRBJ2-5; 9 bases are shared with TRBD2. This CDR3 is 15 amino acids long. In germline, CDR1 is SEHNR, CDR2 FQNEAQ (reference sequence). V shed 3 bases and J 3 bases; nucleotides not matched to a gene: 5. CDR3 amino acids: CASSFSGLAEETQYF. The CDR3 region has the DNA TGTGCCAGCAGCTTCTCGGGACTAGCAGAAGAGACCCAGTACTTC.

This clonotype was picked up many times. The J gene is TRBJ2-3, the V gene TRBV7-8; no reliable D call. V lost 5 bases to trimming and J lost 4 bases, with 10 bases between them. Germline V gives CDR1 SGHVS, CDR2 FQNEAQ. The CDR3 runs to 13 residues. CDR3 nucleotide sequence: TGTGCCAGCAGCCCGGACCCGGCAGATACGCAGTATTTT. Translating it yields CASSPDPADTQYF.

The table lists this clonotype with many counts. This chain uses TRBV11-2 with TRBJ2-3, with no clear D. Per the germline V gene, CDR1 is SGHAT and CDR2 is FQNNGV. Trimming removed 5 bases from V and 4 bases from J, with 19 bases in between. The CDR3 contains 16 residues. In DNA form, the CDR3 reads TGTGCCAGCAGCCCCAGTGCCGCACGAATATCAGATACGCAGTATTTT. It yields the protein CASSPSAARISDTQYF.

The chain couples TRBV12-3 or TRBV12-4 to TRBJ1-2; a weak D match, TRBD1 (6 bases). V lost 5 bases and J lost 12, with 19 bases in between. The CDR3 extends over 13 amino acids. For the CDR3, the DNA is TGTGCCAGCAGTGTACCCAATGGGGGGCCCCACACCTTC. It encodes CASSVPNGGPHTF.

This clonotype was observed at least ten times. V usage is TRBV7-3 and J usage is TRBJ2-3, with D hard to call. This CDR3 is built from 14 residues. V was clipped by 6 bases and J by 2 bases, with 12 bases between them. Germline CDR1 and CDR2: SGHTA and FQGTGA. The CDR3 here is CASSRGSPTDTQYF. In DNA form, the CDR3 reads TGTGCCAGCAGTCGTGGTTCTCCCACAGATACGCAGTATTTT. Complete variable domain (other parts from reference TRBV7-3 and TRBJ2-3): GAGVSQTPSNKVTEKGKYVELRCDPISGHTALYWYRQSLGQGPEFLIYFQGTGAADDSGLPNDRFFAVRPEGSVSTLKIQRTERGDSAVYLCASSRGSPTDTQYFGPGTRLTVL.

The table lists this clonotype with many counts. The rearrangement links TRBV30 to TRBJ1-5; unclear D gene. The V end lost 0 bases, the J end lost 1 base, and 4 bases lay between the germline ends. Germline CDR1 and CDR2: GTSNPN and SVGIG (reference sequence). The length of the CDR3 is 13 residues. The CDR3 reads CAWSVGSNQPQHF. CDR3 in DNA: TGTGCCTGGAGTGTGGGGAGCAATCAGCCCCAGCATTTT.

There are many counts of this clonotype. The V and J genes are TRBV3-1 and TRBJ2-7; TRBD1 agrees at 8 bases. The CDR3 spans 16 residues. Germline V gene lookup returns CDR1 LGHDT and CDR2 YNNKEL (reference sequence). Unmatched junction bases numbered 12, after V lost 4 bases and J lost 4 bases. The CDR3 nucleotides are TGTGCCAGCAGCCCCTCCCGCAGGGGGCCTAGTTACGAGCAGTACTTC. Its translation is CASSPSRRGPSYEQYF.